The present TCR beta chain was sequenced within a study of cytomegalovirus exposure and HLA in healthy donors. The study's findings and limits: V- and J-gene trimming of TCR beta was linked (in a later analysis) to a missense DCLRE1C variant.

The CDR3 totals 13 residues. V was shortened by 3 bases and J by 2 bases, with 11 bases between the two germline ends. The V gene's germline CDR1 is GTSNPN and CDR2 SVGIG (reference sequence). Regarding this clone: Its antigen is not known.

Vbeta (60) and Jbeta (13) primers were used in the PCR. Assay used: immunoSEQ multiplex PCR; TCRdb lists only in-frame clones, some missing. Among 110,000 or so clones listed, roughly 69% were seen once. This receptor was identified in a human donor in good health. This chain joins TRBV30 and TRBJ2-7; D not resolved. The sample consisted of PBMCs. The CDR3 DNA follows: TGTGCCTGGAGATTCGGCGGTCCCTACGAGCAGTACTTC. It is translated as CAWRFGGPYEQYF.